The 23 T cell receptor beta chains given below trace back to one sample, sequenced in a study of cytomegalovirus exposure and HLA in healthy donors. Primers included in the PCR were 60 Vbeta and 13 Jbeta primers. The table came from immunoSEQ multiplex PCR; TCRdb's copy has only in-frame clones and leaves some out. The repertoire holds about 130,000 clones, around nine tenths seen once, with roughly 5.2% in the top ten. Sample: PBMCs. All receptors come from a woman in her twenties or thirties in good health and CMV-seronegative.

The chain carries TRBV28 and TRBJ1-2; the match to TRBD1 covers 8 bases. V lost 6 bases to trimming and J lost 3 bases; unmatched junction nucleotides: 12. Germline V gives CDR1 MDHEN, CDR2 SYDVKM. This CDR3 is 16 amino acids long. The CDR3 protein is CASSLVVGQGDYGYTF. In nucleotides, the CDR3 is TGTGCCAGCAGCCTAGTGGTCGGACAGGGTGACTATGGCTACACCTTC.

This sequence joins TRBV4-3 and TRBJ1-1; TRBD1 matches at 7 bases. The CDR3 sequence is 15 residues long. Germline CDR1 is LGHNA and CDR2 is YSLEER. J was trimmed by 5 bases and V by 0 bases; bases with no gene match: 6. The CDR3 sequence is CASSQDRGMFTEAFF. CDR3 DNA sequence: TGCGCCAGCAGCCAAGACAGGGGGATGTTTACTGAAGCTTTCTTT.

This clone was seen once. V usage is TRBV28 and J usage is TRBJ2-3, with 7 bases that match TRBD1. This CDR3 has 13 amino acids. Germline lookup yields CDR1 MDHEN and CDR2 SYDVKM. The V and J ends lost 8 bases and 3 bases, in that order; junction bases with no gene match: 5. Here the CDR3 reads CASCGQVTDTQYF. CDR3 bases: TGTGCCAGCTGTGGACAGGTTACAGATACGCAGTATTTT.

This chain uses TRBV6-6 with TRBJ2-7; 9 bases are shared with TRBD2. The V gene end was trimmed by 5 bases and the J gene end by 6 bases; junction bases not matched to a gene: 5. From germline, CDR1 is MNHNY and CDR2 SVGAGI (reference sequence). This CDR3 spans 13 amino acids. The CDR3 protein is CASSGAGGGEQYF. The DNA for the CDR3 is TGTGCCAGCAGTGGAGCGGGAGGCGGCGAGCAGTACTTC.

This clone appeared a single time. The chain employs TRBV4-1 and TRBJ1-2; 8 nucleotides line up with TRBD1. This CDR3 spans 15 amino acids. With V trimmed by 0 bases and J by 3 bases, 3 bases remained unmatched. Germline V lookup: CDR1 MGHRA, CDR2 YSYEKL. CDR3 in amino acids: CASSQETGEDYGYTF. In DNA, the CDR3 is TGCGCCAGCAGCCAAGAGACAGGGGAGGACTATGGCTACACCTTC.

This chain uses TRBV5-1 with TRBJ1-2; 9 bases fit TRBD1. CDR1 SGHRS and CDR2 YFSETQ come from the germline V gene. Trimming cost V 1 base and J 4 bases; bases outside gene matches: 5. The CDR3 has 15 amino acids. CDR3 nucleotides: TGCGCCAGCAGCTTGTGGACAGGGGTTGGCTATGGCTACACCTTC. It is translated as CASSLWTGVGYGYTF.

The sample holds one count of this clone. This rearrangement joins TRBV15 to TRBJ2-3; TRBD2 matches at 7 bases. Germline V gene data show CDR1 as LNHNV and CDR2 as YYDKDF (reference sequence). With V trimmed by 5 bases and J by 3 bases, 2 bases remained unmatched. The CDR3 length is 13 residues. The DNA for the CDR3 is TGTGCCACCAGCCTTAGCGGGACAGATACGCAGTATTTT. Protein sequence: CATSLSGTDTQYF. The variable domain in full, completed from reference TRBV15 and TRBJ2-3, reads DAMVIQNPRYQVTQFGKPVTLSCSQTLNHNVMYWYQQKSSQAPKLLFHYYDKDFNNEADTPDNFQSRRPNTSFCFLDIRSPGLGDTAMYLCATSLSGTDTQYFGPGTRLTVL.

The chain is built from TRBV4-3 and TRBJ2-5, with D possibly matching TRBD2 (5 bases). This CDR3 comprises 14 residues. CDR1 and CDR2 (germline): LGHNA, YSLEER. V was trimmed by 0 bases and J by 5 bases, leaving 10 bases between them. The CDR3 loop reads CASSQESRGETQYF. Here the CDR3 DNA reads TGCGCCAGCAGCCAAGAGTCCCGAGGGGAGACCCAGTACTTC.

The J gene is TRBJ2-1, the V gene TRBV10-3; 8 nucleotides match TRBD2. The CDR3 loop spans 16 amino acids. With 7 bases clipped from V and 5 bases from J, the junction kept 13 bases outside the gene matches. Germline lookup yields CDR1 ENHRY and CDR2 SYGVKD. The chain's CDR3 is CAIKKSGSRANNEQFF. For the CDR3, the DNA is TGTGCCATCAAGAAAAGCGGGAGTAGGGCCAACAATGAGCAGTTCTTC.

The chain employs TRBV7-2 and TRBJ2-1; TRBD2 might be the D (7 bases). Deletions cut 1 base from V and 3 bases from J, with 10 bases between. The CDR3 totals 15 residues. Germline-derived CDR1 and CDR2 are SGHTA and FQGNSA. The CDR3 loop is CASSLEGGNYNEQFF. The CDR3 nucleotides read TGTGCCAGCAGCTTAGAGGGGGGGAACTACAATGAGCAGTTCTTC.

The chain recombines TRBV19 with TRBJ2-7, with TRBD1 matching over 8 bases. This CDR3 is 15 amino acids long. V dropped 2 bases and J dropped 5; count of bases not matched to a gene: 8. Germline loops: CDR1 LNHDA, CDR2 SQIVND (reference sequence). CDR3 amino acids: CASSIRETGVDEQYF. Written as DNA, the CDR3 is TGTGCCAGTAGTATACGGGAGACAGGGGTAGACGAGCAGTACTTC.

The CDR3 region is CASSEAPGQFSYEQYF. DNA of the CDR3: TGTGCCAGCAGTGAAGCCCCTGGACAGTTCTCCTACGAGCAGTACTTC. V gene TRBV2 combines with J gene TRBJ2-7; D might be TRBD1 (6 bases). Germline CDR1 and CDR2: SNHLY and FYNNEI. The CDR3 has 16 amino acids. V lost 0 bases and J 0 bases, leaving 12 bases between the germline ends. Full variable domain (outside the CDR3, taken from reference TRBV2 and TRBJ2-7): EPEVTQTPSHQVTQMGQEVILRCVPISNHLYFYWYRQILGQKVEFLVSFYNNEISEKSEIFDDQFSVERPDGSNFTLKIRSTKLEDSAMYFCASSEAPGQFSYEQYFGPGTRLTVT.

This clone was counted between two and nine times. The rearrangement joins TRBV28 to TRBJ2-7; D unclear. Germline V CDR1 and CDR2: MDHEN, SYDVKM. The CDR3 consists of 12 residues. V was trimmed by 2 bases and J by 6 bases, leaving 8 bases between them. CDR3 sequence reads: CASSLALTEQYF. The CDR3, as DNA: TGTGCCAGCAGTTTAGCCCTAACCGAGCAGTACTTC.

A few counts support this clone. CDR3 nucleotides: TGTGCCAGCAGCTTCTCTGGAGGCTTCAATGAGCAGTTCTTC. Encoded protein: CASSFSGGFNEQFF. The gene calls are TRBV7-8 and TRBJ2-1; possible D gene TRBD2, 5 bases. CDR3 length equals 14 residues. From germline, CDR1 is SGHVS and CDR2 FQNEAQ. With 3 bases removed from V and 6 bases from J, the gap between germline ends came to 12 bases.

The V and J genes are TRBV6-9 and TRBJ2-7; TRBD1 is a possible D gene (6 bases). This CDR3 spans 15 amino acids. Germline V gene lookup returns CDR1 MNHGY and CDR2 SVAAGI. The germline V and J ends were trimmed by 5 bases and 2 bases, with 16 bases remaining between them. The CDR3 reads CASSPGTTKTYEQYF. Here the CDR3 DNA reads TGTGCCAGCAGTCCCGGGACAACTAAGACCTACGAGCAGTACTTC.

The chain has TRBV6-5 and TRBJ1-1, with a tentative D call TRBD1 (6 bases). This CDR3 has 14 amino acids. Germline V gene lookup returns CDR1 MNHEY and CDR2 SVGAGI. The V gene lost 0 bases and the J gene lost 5 bases, with 10 bases spanning the gap. The CDR3 nucleotides read TGTGCCAGCAGTTACTCGAGGGGGTTGACTGAAGCTTTCTTT. Amino acids: CASSYSRGLTEAFF.

The chain carries TRBV10-3 and TRBJ1-2; tentatively, D is TRBD1 (5 bases). The germline CDR1 and CDR2 sequences are ENHRY and SYGVKD. This CDR3 has 12 residues. V lost 6 bases and J 4 bases, leaving 9 bases between the germline ends. Written as DNA, the CDR3 is TGTGCCATCAGGACAGAGTTCTATGGCTACACCTTC. Encoded protein: CAIRTEFYGYTF.

J is TRBJ2-1 and V is TRBV6-5; a possible D gene is TRBD2 (5 bases). The CDR3 totals 14 residues. Looked up from germline, CDR1 is MNHEY and CDR2 is SVGAGI. V was shortened by 5 bases and J by 8 bases, with 16 bases between the two germline ends. CDR3 sequence: CASSPLVGIDEQFF. CDR3 nucleotide sequence: TGTGCCAGCAGTCCACTAGTCGGTATCGATGAGCAGTTCTTC.

This sequence joins TRBV14 and TRBJ2-7, with D perhaps matching TRBD2 (6 bases). V lost 1 base, J lost 3 bases, and 13 bases lay in between. Germline lookup yields CDR1 SGHDN and CDR2 FVKESK. The CDR3 is 15 amino acids. As DNA, the CDR3 is TGTGCCAGCAGCCAAGGGCGACTAGATCTCTACGAGCAGTACTTC. Translated: CASSQGRLDLYEQYF. Drawing the rest from reference TRBV14 and TRBJ2-7, the complete variable domain is EAGVTQFPSHSVIEKGQTVTLRCDPISGHDNLYWYRRVMGKEIKFLLHFVKESKQDESGMPNNRFLAERTGGTYSTLKVQPAELEDSGVYFCASSQGRLDLYEQYFGPGTRLTVT.

The rearrangement links TRBV6-6 to TRBJ2-1; 9 positions match TRBD2. Germline values: CDR1 MNHNY, CDR2 SVGAGI (reference sequence). Trimming removed 5 bases from V and 0 bases from J; junction bases left unmatched: 5. The CDR3 spans 16 residues. The CDR3 is CASSGDSGSSYNEQFF. In nucleotides, the CDR3 is TGTGCCAGCAGTGGTGATAGCGGGAGCTCCTACAATGAGCAGTTCTTC.

The rearrangement joins TRBV5-1 to TRBJ1-2, with a possible D match to TRBD1 (5 bases). The V and J ends lost 5 bases and 2 bases respectively, with 10 bases between them. The CDR3 has 13 amino acids. Germline-derived CDR1 and CDR2 are SGHRS and YFSETQ. The CDR3 region is CASRLKGNYGYTF. The DNA for the CDR3 is TGCGCCAGCAGATTGAAGGGGAACTATGGCTACACCTTC.

The chain joins TRBV28 to TRBJ2-5; 13 nucleotides agree with TRBD2. The V gene end was trimmed by 4 bases and the J gene end by 4 bases; junction bases not matched to a gene: 12. Germline V gene sequence: CDR1 MDHEN, CDR2 SYDVKM. The CDR3 runs to 18 residues. The CDR3 protein is CASSSSTSGGAFGETQYF. The CDR3 DNA follows: TGTGCCAGCAGTTCCAGCACTAGCGGGGGGGCTTTTGGAGAGACCCAGTACTTC.

The rearrangement uses TRBV15 and TRBJ2-3; 11 bases agree with TRBD2. This CDR3 is built from 18 residues. The V segment lost 0 bases and the J segment 2 bases; nucleotides outside the gene matches: 7. CDR1 and CDR2 from the germline V gene are LNHNV and YYDKDF (reference sequence). CDR3: CATSRDLPSGRSTDTQYF. Written as DNA, the CDR3 is TGTGCCACCAGCAGAGATCTGCCTAGCGGGAGGTCCACAGATACGCAGTATTTT.